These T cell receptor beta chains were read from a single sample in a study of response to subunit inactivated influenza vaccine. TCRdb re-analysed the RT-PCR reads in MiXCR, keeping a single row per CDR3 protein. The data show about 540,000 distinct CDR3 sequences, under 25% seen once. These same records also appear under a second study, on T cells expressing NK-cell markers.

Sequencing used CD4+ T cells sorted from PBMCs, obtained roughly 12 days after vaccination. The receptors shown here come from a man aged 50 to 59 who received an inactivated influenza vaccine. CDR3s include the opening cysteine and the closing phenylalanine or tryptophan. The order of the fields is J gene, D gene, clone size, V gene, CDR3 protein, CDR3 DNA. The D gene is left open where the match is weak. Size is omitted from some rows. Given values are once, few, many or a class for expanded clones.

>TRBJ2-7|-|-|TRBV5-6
CASSRGTGAYEQYF
TGTGCCAGCAGCCGCGGGACTGGAGCCTACGAGCAGTACTTC
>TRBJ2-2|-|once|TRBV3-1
CASSQQFTGELFF
TGTGCCAGCAGCCAACAGTTCACCGGGGAGCTGTTTTTT
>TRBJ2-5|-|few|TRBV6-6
CAALREYQETQYF
TGTGCCGCCTTAAGGGAGTACCAAGAGACCCAGTACTTC
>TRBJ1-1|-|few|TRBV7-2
CASSPSWGGRGAFF
TGTGCCAGCAGCCCATCCTGGGGGGGGAGGGGAGCTTTCTTT
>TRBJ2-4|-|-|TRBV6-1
CASSVQGIGIQYF
TGTGCCAGCAGCGTACAGGGAATAGGGATTCAGTACTTC
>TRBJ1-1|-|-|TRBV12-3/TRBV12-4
CASSFTRQLEAFF
TGTGCCAGCAGTTTTACAAGACAGTTAGAAGCTTTCTTT
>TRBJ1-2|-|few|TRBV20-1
CSASRTGGTGGYTF
TGCAGTGCTAGCCGGACCGGAGGAACTGGTGGCTACACCTTC
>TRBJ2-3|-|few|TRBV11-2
CASSPGLGLIKVPTDTQYF
TGTGCCAGCAGCCCGGGATTGGGACTGATAAAAGTCCCAACAGATACGCAGTATTTT
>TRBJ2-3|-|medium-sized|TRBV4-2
CASSQDGSTDTQYF
TGTGCCAGCAGCCAAGATGGAAGCACAGATACGCAGTATTTT
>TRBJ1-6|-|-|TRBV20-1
CSARVFGGDSPLHF
TGCAGTGCTAGAGTTTTTGGGGGGGACTCACCCCTCCACTTT
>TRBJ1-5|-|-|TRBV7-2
CASSQHSNQPQHF
TGTGCCAGCAGCCAGCATAGCAATCAGCCCCAGCATTTT
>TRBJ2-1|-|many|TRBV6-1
CASNLQGRDEQFF
TGTGCCAGCAACCTACAGGGGAGGGATGAGCAGTTCTTC
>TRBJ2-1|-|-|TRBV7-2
CASSPISTLTDNEQFF
TGTGCCAGCAGCCCGATCTCCACCCTGACAGACAATGAGCAGTTCTTC
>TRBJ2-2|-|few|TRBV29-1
CSAGAPGELFF
TGCAGCGCAGGGGCCCCCGGGGAGCTGTTTTTT
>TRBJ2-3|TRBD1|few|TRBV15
CATSRDREKREQYF
TGTGCCACCAGCAGGGACAGGGAGAAACGGGAGCAGTATTTT
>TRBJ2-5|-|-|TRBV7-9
CASSLHGGRFGETQYF
TGTGCCAGCAGCTTACACGGGGGACGGTTCGGGGAGACCCAGTACTTC
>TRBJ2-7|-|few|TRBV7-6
CASSPPGQAKNEQYF
TGTGCCAGCAGCCCCCCAGGGCAGGCGAAGAACGAGCAGTACTTC
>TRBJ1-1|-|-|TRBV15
CATSRDRRRSEAFF
TGTGCCACCAGCAGAGATCGAAGGCGGAGTGAAGCTTTCTTT
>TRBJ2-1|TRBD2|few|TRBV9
CASSVVASGRSSYNEQFF
TGTGCCAGCAGCGTAGTGGCTAGCGGGAGGAGCTCCTACAATGAGCAGTTCTTC
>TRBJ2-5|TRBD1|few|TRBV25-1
CASSRQGSRMETQYF
TGTGCCAGCAGTAGACAGGGAAGTCGTATGGAGACCCAGTACTTC
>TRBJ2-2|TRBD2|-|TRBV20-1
CSARAGLVDGELFF
TGCAGTGCTAGAGCAGGACTAGTAGATGGGGAGCTGTTTTTT
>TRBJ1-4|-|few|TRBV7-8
CASSLQGWYEKLFF
TGTGCCAGCAGCCTACAGGGCTGGTACGAAAAACTGTTTTTT
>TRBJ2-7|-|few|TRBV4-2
CASSQEGYSYEQYF
TGTGCCAGCAGCCAAGAAGGCTACTCCTACGAGCAGTACTTC
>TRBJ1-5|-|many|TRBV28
CASIRQGGLGNQPQHF
TGTGCCAGCATTCGGCAGGGCGGATTAGGAAATCAGCCCCAGCATTTT
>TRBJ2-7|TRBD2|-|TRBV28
CASRYPYSGSGEQYF
TGTGCCAGCAGGTATCCCTACAGCGGGAGCGGCGAGCAGTACTTC
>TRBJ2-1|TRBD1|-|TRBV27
CASSFGQVNNEQFF
TGTGCCAGCAGTTTTGGACAGGTTAACAATGAGCAGTTCTTC
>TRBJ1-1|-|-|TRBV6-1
CASSAGPGSTEAFF
TGTGCCAGCAGTGCCGGGCCTGGGAGCACTGAAGCTTTCTTT
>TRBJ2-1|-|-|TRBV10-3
CAISESNGNHEQFF
TGTGCCATCAGTGAGTCGAACGGGAACCATGAGCAGTTCTTC
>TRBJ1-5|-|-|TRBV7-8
CASSSNRVPPLPQHF
TGTGCCAGCAGCTCGAACAGGGTCCCCCCGTTACCCCAGCATTTT
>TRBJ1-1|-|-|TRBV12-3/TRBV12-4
CASSLYLTEAFF
TGTGCCAGCAGTTTATATCTCACTGAAGCTTTCTTT
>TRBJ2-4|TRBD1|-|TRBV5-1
CASSLEGGQGAINIQYF
TGCGCCAGCAGCTTGGAGGGTGGACAGGGGGCTATAAACATTCAGTACTTC
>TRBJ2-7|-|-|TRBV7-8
CASSLNPTQSYEQYF
TGTGCCAGCAGCCTTAACCCGACACAGTCCTACGAGCAGTACTTC
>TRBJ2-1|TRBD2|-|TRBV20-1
CSARDPGTNTYNEQFF
TGCAGTGCTAGAGACCCCGGGACTAACACCTACAATGAGCAGTTCTTC
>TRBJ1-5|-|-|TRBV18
CASSPPGEPQHF
TGTGCCAGCTCACCACCGGGTGAGCCCCAGCATTTT
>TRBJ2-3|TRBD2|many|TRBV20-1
CSAAPAGGTDTQYF
TGCAGTGCTGCGCCAGCGGGGGGCACAGATACGCAGTATTTT
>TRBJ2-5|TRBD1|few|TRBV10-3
CAISESKGTGRLRETQYF
TGTGCCATCAGTGAGTCGAAGGGGACAGGGAGGTTAAGAGAGACCCAGTACTTC
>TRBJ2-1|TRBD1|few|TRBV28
CASSFGSGDRVGVRRKFF
TGTGCCAGCAGTTTCGGATCAGGCGACAGGGTAGGGGTGCGGAGAAAGTTCTTC
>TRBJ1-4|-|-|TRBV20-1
CSAKGLRDEKLFF
TGCAGTGCTAAGGGGCTACGGGATGAAAAACTGTTTTTT
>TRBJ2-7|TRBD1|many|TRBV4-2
CASSQGQGSYEQYF
TGTGCCAGCAGCCAAGGACAGGGAAGCTACGAGCAGTACTTC
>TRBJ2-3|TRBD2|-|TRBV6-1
CASSNARLAGTDTQYF
TGTGCCAGCAGTAACGCCCGACTAGCGGGTACAGATACGCAGTATTTT
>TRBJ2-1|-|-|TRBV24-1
CATSLGTLSYNEQFF
TGTGCCACCAGCCTCGGGACCCTCTCCTACAATGAGCAGTTCTTC
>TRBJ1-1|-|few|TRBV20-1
CSATRGGGRTEAFF
TGCAGTGCTACCCGCGGGGGAGGGAGGACTGAAGCTTTCTTT
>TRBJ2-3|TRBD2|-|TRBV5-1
CASTGAASKREIFSDTQYF
TGCGCCAGCACCGGGGCGGCTTCAAAGCGGGAGATTTTTTCAGATACGCAGTATTTT
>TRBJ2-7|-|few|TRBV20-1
CSAGDSSYEQYF
TGCAGCGCAGGGGATAGCTCCTACGAGCAGTACTTC
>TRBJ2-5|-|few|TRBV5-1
CASRDQETQYF
TGCGCCAGCAGGGACCAAGAGACCCAGTACTTC
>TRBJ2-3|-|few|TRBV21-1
CASSNNKRILTDTQYF
TGTGCCAGCAGCAATAATAAGCGGATTCTCACAGATACGCAGTATTTT
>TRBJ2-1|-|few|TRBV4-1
CASSGKGLSYNEQFF
TGCGCCAGCAGCGGTAAGGGCCTCTCCTACAATGAGCAGTTCTTC
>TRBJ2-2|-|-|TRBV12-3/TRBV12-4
CASRTTPGELFF
TGTGCCAGCAGAACTACCCCCGGGGAGCTGTTTTTT
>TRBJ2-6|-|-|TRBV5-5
CASSFQGSGANVLTF
TGTGCCAGCAGCTTTCAGGGATCTGGGGCCAACGTCCTGACTTTC
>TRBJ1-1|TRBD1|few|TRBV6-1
CASSTAPDRVEAFF
TGTGCCAGCAGTACGGCCCCCGACAGGGTTGAAGCTTTCTTT
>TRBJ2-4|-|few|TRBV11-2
CASSLSGAINIQYF
TGTGCCAGCAGCTTAAGCGGAGCCATAAACATTCAGTACTTC